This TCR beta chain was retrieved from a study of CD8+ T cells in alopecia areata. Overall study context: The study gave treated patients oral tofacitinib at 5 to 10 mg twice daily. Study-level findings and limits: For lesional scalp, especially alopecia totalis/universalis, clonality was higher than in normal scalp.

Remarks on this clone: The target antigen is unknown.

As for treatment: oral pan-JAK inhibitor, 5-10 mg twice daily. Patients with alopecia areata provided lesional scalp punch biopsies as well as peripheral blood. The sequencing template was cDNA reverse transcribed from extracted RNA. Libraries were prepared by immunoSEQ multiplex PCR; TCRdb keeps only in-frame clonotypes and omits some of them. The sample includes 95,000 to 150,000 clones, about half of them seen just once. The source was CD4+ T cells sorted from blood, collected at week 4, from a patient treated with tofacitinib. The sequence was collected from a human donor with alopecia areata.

The chain's CDR3 is CSALQDRPTGELFF. Written as DNA, the CDR3 is TGCAGCGCCCTTCAGGACAGGCCGACCGGGGAGCTGTTTTTT. The chain recombines TRBV29-1 with TRBJ2-2, with 7 bases lining up with TRBD1. Germline V lookup: CDR1 SQVTM, CDR2 ANQGSEA. V lost 7 bases to trimming and J lost 5 bases; unmatched junction nucleotides: 10. The CDR3 loop spans 14 amino acids.